These 32 T cell receptor beta chains originate from one sample sequenced in a study of T cell repertoires and leukemia-associated antigens. Antigen specificity for these receptors is unknown. One entry per CDR3 protein, called by TCRdb with MiXCR from the 5' RACE reads. This table has roughly 13,000 distinct CDR3 sequences, 30% to 45% appearing once. Material: CD3+ T cells sorted from blood and cultured. The source is a female donor in good health.

Many counts were recorded for this clonotype. CDR3: CASSQELADTYEQYF. Here the CDR3 DNA reads TGTGCCAGCAGCCAAGAGTTAGCGGATACTTACGAGCAGTACTTC. V usage is TRBV14 and J usage is TRBJ2-7, with D perhaps TRBD2 (6 bases). V was shortened by 0 bases and J by 4 bases, with 13 bases between the two germline ends. The CDR3 spans 15 residues. CDR1 and CDR2 (germline): SGHDN, FVKESK.

This clonotype counts as medium-sized (0.01 to 0.1%). V is TRBV29-1 and J is TRBJ1-2; D possibly corresponds to TRBD1 (5 bases). Per the germline V gene, CDR1 is SQVTM and CDR2 is ANQGSEA. Trimming removed 6 bases from V and 3 bases from J, with 14 bases in between. The CDR3 totals 13 residues. CDR3 region: CSVYGGADYGYTF. The CDR3 nucleotides read TGCAGCGTCTACGGGGGAGCGGACTATGGCTACACCTTC.

The sample holds one count of this clonotype. The chain recombines TRBV6-1 with TRBJ2-1; 9 bases agree with TRBD2. This CDR3 region has 18 residues. The germline V gene encodes CDR1 MNHNS and CDR2 SASEGT. J was trimmed by 6 bases and V by 6 bases; bases with no gene match: 18. The CDR3 loop reads CASRNWLSSGSIANEQFF. DNA for the CDR3: TGTGCCAGCAGGAATTGGTTGAGTAGCGGGAGTATAGCCAATGAGCAGTTCTTC.

With respect to this clonotype: It is unclear where the CDR3 begins or ends on the DNA, so no DNA is shown, and the CDR3 is as TCRdb lists it. The CDR3 here is CACSASLNRGYEQYF. V is TRBV12-3 or TRBV12-4 and J is TRBJ2-7; the table gives TRBD2 as D, unverified against the DNA. The length of the CDR3 is 15 amino acids, counting both ends.

The gene calls are TRBV6-2 or TRBV6-3 and TRBJ2-5; 9 nucleotides agree with TRBD2. The germline V gene encodes CDR1 MNHEY and CDR2 SVGEGT. CDR3 length: 15 residues. V was pared by 2 bases and J by 4 bases, with 5 bases of the junction left unmatched. For the CDR3, the DNA is TGTGCCAGCAGTTACGCAGCGGGAGGTGGAGAGACCCAGTACTTC. Translation gives CASSYAAGGGETQYF.

Within the sample, this clonotype is medium-sized. J is TRBJ1-6 and V is TRBV15; a possible D gene is TRBD1 (5 bases). The V end was cut by 5 bases, the J end by 7 bases, with 9 bases between. The CDR3 loop spans 13 amino acids. Germline lookup yields CDR1 LNHNV and CDR2 YYDKDF (reference sequence). The CDR3 loop is CATSPRQNSPLHF. In nucleotides, the CDR3 is TGTGCCACCAGCCCTCGACAGAATTCACCCCTCCACTTT.

This rearrangement joins TRBV5-1 to TRBJ1-6; D is perhaps TRBD1 (6 bases). Trimming cost V 5 bases and J 16 bases, with 22 bases left between them. CDR1 SGHRS and CDR2 YFSETQ come from the germline V gene. CDR3 size: 14 residues. For the CDR3, the DNA is TGCGCCAGCAGGCTGACAGGTTGGGATTCGCCTCTCCACTTT. This gives the protein CASRLTGWDSPLHF.

The chain uses TRBV20-1 and TRBJ2-5, with TRBD1 identical over 10 bases. The CDR3 extends over 13 amino acids. Germline values: CDR1 DFQATT, CDR2 SNEGSKA (reference sequence). The V and J ends lost 6 bases and 3 bases, in that order; junction bases with no gene match: 4. DNA of the CDR3: TGCAGTGCCACCGGGACAGGGGAAGAGACCCAGTACTTC. Translating gives CSATGTGEETQYF.

Within the sample, this clonotype is medium-sized. This rearrangement joins TRBV5-1 to TRBJ1-5; D is unresolved. Germline V gene data show CDR1 as SGHRS and CDR2 as YFSETQ. Trimming shortened V by 1 base and J by 4 bases, and 6 bases separated the two germline ends. This CDR3 is 13 amino acids long. CDR3 region: CASSLSFNQPQHF. The CDR3 DNA sequence: TGCGCCAGCAGCTTGAGTTTTAATCAGCCCCAGCATTTT.

This clonotype was recorded at least ten times. The rearrangement joins TRBV7-9 to TRBJ2-7; 11 positions match TRBD2. Germline trimming cut 4 bases from V and 1 base from J; bases unmatched to any gene: 15. The CDR3 length is 19 residues. The germline CDR1 and CDR2 sequences are SEHNR and FQNEAQ (reference sequence). The CDR3 DNA reads TGTGCCAGCAGCTCCCAGGGACTAGCGGACAGAGGTTCATCCTACGAGCAGTACTTC. This translates into CASSSQGLADRGSSYEQYF.

Of note for this clonotype: One end of the junction is discordant with germline, which a read error may explain. The rearrangement links TRBV12-3 or TRBV12-4 to TRBJ2-2; 9 bases are shared with TRBD1. The CDR3 runs to 15 residues. In DNA form, the CDR3 reads TGTGCCAGCAGACCCGGGACAGGGCTGGACGGGGAGCCGTTTTTT. Its translation: CASRPGTGLDGEPFF.

CDR3: CSVGVNTRELFF. CDR3 bases: TGCAGCGTTGGAGTGAACACGAGGGAGCTGTTTTTT. The chain is built from TRBV29-1 and TRBJ2-2; D unclear. V gave up 4 bases and J gave up 9 bases, with 12 bases separating them. The length of the CDR3 is 12 residues. The germline V gene has CDR1 SQVTM and CDR2 ANQGSEA.

This clonotype is medium-sized in the sample. The CDR3 bases are TGCAGCGTTGGTAGGGACGGGTTAGGACAACAGTACTTC. Amino acids: CSVGRDGLGQQYF. The genes are TRBV29-1 and TRBJ2-7; D possibly uses TRBD1 or TRBD2 (5 bases each). Between the trimmed V and J ends, which lost 4 bases and 10 bases, there was a span of 20 bases. The CDR3 is 13 amino acids. The germline CDR1 and CDR2 sequences are SQVTM and ANQGSEA.

By frequency in the sample, this clonotype is medium-sized. V usage is TRBV20-1 and J usage is TRBJ2-1; weak D call: TRBD1 (5 bases). V was cut by 3 bases and J by 4 bases, with 16 bases left in between. The germline CDR1 and CDR2 sequences are DFQATT and SNEGSKA (reference sequence). The CDR3 spans 15 residues. The CDR3 here is CSASPPAPGYNEQFF. CDR3 coding DNA: TGCAGTGCTAGCCCACCAGCCCCAGGGTACAATGAGCAGTTCTTC.

Relative to its sample, this clonotype is medium-sized. This sequence joins TRBV27 and TRBJ2-4; 7 bases are a match to TRBD1. The CDR3 contains 14 residues. V shed 3 bases, J shed 3 bases, and the junction held 2 bases outside the gene matches. CDR1 is MNHEY, CDR2 SMNVEV, per germline (reference sequence). This CDR3 is CASSFTGVKNIQYF. The DNA for the CDR3 is TGTGCCAGCAGTTTTACAGGGGTCAAAAACATTCAGTACTTC.

This clonotype was recorded at least ten times. J is TRBJ1-5 and V is TRBV7-8, with D unclear. CDR1 SGHVS and CDR2 FQNEAQ come from the germline V gene. The CDR3 loop spans 16 amino acids. The ends were cut back, 5 bases at V and 0 bases at J, with 14 bases in the middle. Here the CDR3 reads CASSTTGRSSNQPQHF. The CDR3 nucleotides are TGTGCCAGCAGCACGACCGGACGGAGTAGCAATCAGCCCCAGCATTTT.

The rearrangement joins TRBV12-3 or TRBV12-4 to TRBJ2-2, with 8 nucleotides matching TRBD1. V shed 6 bases, J shed 2 bases, and the junction held 8 bases outside the gene matches. CDR3 size: 16 residues. This CDR3 is CASSTATGVNTGELFF. The DNA of the CDR3 is TGTGCCAGCAGCACCGCGACAGGGGTCAACACCGGGGAGCTGTTTTTT.

This clonotype is medium-sized by share. This CDR3 reads CASSLHPGISNTGELFF. CDR3 sequence (DNA): TGCGCCAGCAGCTTGCACCCAGGGATCTCGAACACCGGGGAGCTGTTTTTT. The chain uses TRBV5-1 and TRBJ2-2; TRBD1 might be the D (5 bases). Germline-derived CDR1 and CDR2 are SGHRS and YFSETQ. Trimming took off 1 base at V and 0 bases at J, with 13 bases between the two ends. CDR3 length: 17 amino acids.

Sample share makes this clonotype medium-sized. The rearrangement joins TRBV28 to TRBJ2-7; the match to TRBD2 covers 9 bases. This CDR3 is built from 15 residues. The J segment lost 4 bases and the V segment lost 5 bases, leaving 9 bases of the junction unmatched. The germline CDR1 and CDR2 sequences are MDHEN and SYDVKM. CDR3 protein: CASSRPGLASYEQYF. The CDR3 DNA reads TGTGCCAGCAGTCGTCCGGGACTAGCTTCTTACGAGCAGTACTTC.

The chain has TRBV6-1 and TRBJ2-1, with 13 bases aligning to TRBD2. Trimming at V came to 4 bases and at J to 12 bases, leaving 6 bases not matched to a gene. The CDR3 extends over 14 amino acids. Germline values: CDR1 MNHNS, CDR2 SASEGT. CDR3 region: CASSGTSGSGGQFF. The CDR3 DNA is TGTGCCAGCAGTGGGACTAGCGGGAGCGGTGGGCAGTTCTTC.

By share, this clonotype counts as medium-sized. CDR3 amino acids: CSARAHLGAESYEQYF. CDR3 DNA sequence: TGCAGTGCTAGAGCCCACTTGGGAGCAGAGAGCTACGAGCAGTACTTC. This chain connects TRBV20-1 to TRBJ2-7; possible D gene TRBD2, 5 bases. Trimming shortened V by 1 base and J by 3 bases, and 19 bases separated the two germline ends. The CDR3 consists of 16 residues. CDR1 DFQATT and CDR2 SNEGSKA come from the germline V gene (reference sequence).

In this sample, this clonotype turned up many times. The chain couples TRBV4-2 to TRBJ2-6, with D tentatively TRBD2 (5 bases). The CDR3 length is 18 residues. Germline V gene sequence: CDR1 LGHNA, CDR2 YNFKEQ. V lost 3 bases and J lost 0, with 15 bases in between. CDR3: CASSQARGAASGANVLTF. The CDR3 DNA reads TGTGCCAGCAGCCAGGCTCGGGGAGCGGCCTCTGGGGCCAACGTCCTGACTTTC.

By sample fraction, this clonotype is medium-sized. CDR3 residues: CASSLEAGSYNEQFF. The CDR3 nucleotides are TGCGCCAGCAGCTTGGAAGCGGGCTCCTACAATGAGCAGTTCTTC. This sequence joins TRBV5-1 and TRBJ2-1; a weak D match, TRBD2 (6 bases). Germline CDR1 reads SGHRS; CDR2 reads YFSETQ. CDR3 length equals 15 residues. Deletions cut 0 bases from V and 0 bases from J, with 7 bases between. The full variable domain, its missing parts supplied by reference TRBV5-1 and TRBJ2-1, is KAGVTQTPRYLIKTRGQQVTLSCSPISGHRSVSWYQQTPGQGLQFLFEYFSETQRNKGNFPGRFSGRQFSNSRSEMNVSTLELGDSALYLCASSLEAGSYNEQFFGPGTRLTVL.

This clonotype is classed as medium-sized. The CDR3 loop is CASSLRGGTSTDTGELFF. The DNA of the CDR3 is TGTGCCAGCAGCCTCAGGGGGGGGACTAGCACAGACACCGGGGAGCTGTTTTTT. The chain links TRBV9 to TRBJ2-2, with TRBD2 matching over 9 bases. The CDR3 contains 18 residues. Trimming removed 4 bases from V and 3 bases from J; junction bases left unmatched: 13. The germline gives CDR1 SGDLS, CDR2 YYNGEE.

By sample fraction, this clonotype is medium-sized. The chain carries TRBV20-1 and TRBJ2-5; possible D gene TRBD1, 6 bases. Between the trimmed V and J ends, which lost 0 bases and 5 bases, there was a span of 7 bases. This CDR3 spans 12 amino acids. Looked up from germline, CDR1 is DFQATT and CDR2 is SNEGSKA (reference sequence). CDR3: CSARDQGETQYF. The CDR3 nucleotides are TGCAGTGCTAGAGATCAGGGGGAGACCCAGTACTTC.

This sequence joins TRBV11-2 and TRBJ1-1; 7 nucleotides match TRBD1. Germline CDR1 reads SGHAT; CDR2 reads FQNNGV. This CDR3 is 14 amino acids long. The V gene end was trimmed by 1 base and the J gene end by 5 bases; junction bases not matched to a gene: 4. The CDR3 loop reads CASSLGQGLTEAFF. The CDR3 nucleotides read TGTGCCAGCAGCTTAGGACAGGGTTTGACTGAAGCTTTCTTT.

This clonotype was counted at least ten times. This rearrangement joins TRBV28 to TRBJ2-7, with 8 bases aligning to TRBD2. The CDR3 is 17 amino acids. Germline trimming cut 2 bases from V and 0 bases from J; bases unmatched to any gene: 9. The germline gives CDR1 MDHEN, CDR2 SYDVKM. CDR3 protein: CASSLLGGRRSSYEQYF. CDR3 bases: TGTGCCAGCAGTTTACTTGGCGGGAGGAGGAGCTCCTACGAGCAGTACTTC.

V usage is TRBV5-1 and J usage is TRBJ2-6; 9 nucleotides agree with TRBD1. The CDR3 runs to 17 residues. The germline CDR1 and CDR2 sequences are SGHRS and YFSETQ. Trimming removed 4 bases from V and 3 bases from J; junction bases left unmatched: 8. CDR3: CASSGEQGAVGANVLTF. CDR3 nucleotides: TGCGCCAGCAGCGGAGAACAGGGGGCGGTTGGGGCCAACGTCCTGACTTTC.

This clonotype came up many times. The J gene is TRBJ2-3, the V gene TRBV20-1; D is ambiguous. The V gene lost 3 bases and the J gene lost 3 bases, with 10 bases spanning the gap. The CDR3 runs 13 residues. From germline, CDR1 is DFQATT and CDR2 SNEGSKA (reference sequence). In nucleotides, the CDR3 is TGCAGTGCTAGTTTTGTGGAGACAGATACGCAGTATTTT. Translating it yields CSASFVETDTQYF.

Concerning this clonotype itself: One end of the junction does not line up with germline, which may come from a read error. The rearrangement joins TRBV28 to TRBJ2-6; TRBD1 might be the D (5 bases). CDR1 is MDHEN, CDR2 SYDVKM, per germline. The CDR3 contains 15 residues. DNA of the CDR3: TGTGCCAGCAGATCACCTAGGTCTGGGGCCAACGTCCTGACCTTC. This sequence encodes CASRSPRSGANVLTF.

The chain carries TRBV20-1 and TRBJ2-1, with TRBD2 matching 9 bases. Germline V gene lookup returns CDR1 DFQATT and CDR2 SNEGSKA (reference sequence). The trim removed 6 bases at V and 4 bases at J, leaving 16 bases unmatched. This CDR3 is 17 amino acids long. DNA for the CDR3: TGCAGTGCAAACGGTGGGCTAGCGGGAAAAAAATACAATGAGCAGTTCTTC. The encoded protein is CSANGGLAGKKYNEQFF.

This clonotype is medium-sized in the sample. This chain joins TRBV5-1 and TRBJ2-1; tentative D call: TRBD1 (6 bases). Germline V lookup: CDR1 SGHRS, CDR2 YFSETQ. V lost 4 bases and J lost 3, with 11 bases in between. This CDR3 has 14 amino acids. The CDR3 coding sequence is TGCGCCAGCAGCCAGGACAGAATCTACAATGAGCAGTTCTTC. Translating gives CASSQDRIYNEQFF.